A single TCR beta chain is shown here with its context. CDR3 length: 14 amino acids. V trimming: 0 bases; J trimming: 4 bases; junction bases outside the gene matches: 1. CDR1 is SGHNT, CDR2 YYREEE, per germline (reference sequence). Produced via immunoSEQ multiplex PCR; TCRdb's table is partial and in-frame only. This table has more than 250,000 clones, around 87% appearing once. This sample was included in a study of blood T cell repertoires in COVID-19. Overall study: COVID-19 samples from acute and convalescent phases originated in the United States, Italy and Spain. Sources were T cells, B-cell-depleted T cells, or PBMCs; the material itself was cDNA or gDNA.

This TCR came from a man aged 50 to 59 with active or convalescent COVID-19. The chain carries TRBV5-4 and TRBJ2-5, with TRBD1 matching 9 bases. Material: peripheral blood. Here the CDR3 reads CASSLDRGRETQYF. The CDR3 DNA reads as TGTGCCAGCAGCTTGGACAGGGGGCGAGAGACCCAGTACTTC.